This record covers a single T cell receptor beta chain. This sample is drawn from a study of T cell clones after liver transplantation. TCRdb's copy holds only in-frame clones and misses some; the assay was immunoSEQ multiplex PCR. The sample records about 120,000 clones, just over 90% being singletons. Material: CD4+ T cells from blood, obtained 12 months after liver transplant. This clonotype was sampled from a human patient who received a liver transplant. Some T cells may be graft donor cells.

In nucleotides, the CDR3 is TGTGCCAGCAGTGCGTCGGAGACCCAGTACTTC. The encoded protein is CASSASETQYF. This chain uses TRBV2 with TRBJ2-5; D is undetermined. Germline assignment: CDR1 SNHLY and CDR2 FYNNEI. The V and J ends lost 4 bases and 5 bases respectively, with 5 bases between them. The CDR3 runs 11 residues.